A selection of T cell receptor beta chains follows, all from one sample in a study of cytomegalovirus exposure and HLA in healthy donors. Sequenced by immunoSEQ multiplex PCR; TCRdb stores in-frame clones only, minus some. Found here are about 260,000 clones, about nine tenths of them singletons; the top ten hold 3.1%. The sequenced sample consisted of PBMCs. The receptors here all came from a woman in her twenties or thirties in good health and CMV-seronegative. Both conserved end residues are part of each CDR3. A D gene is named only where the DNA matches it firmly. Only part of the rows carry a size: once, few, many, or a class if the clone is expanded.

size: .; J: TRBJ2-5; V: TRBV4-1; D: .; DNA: TGCGCCAGCAGCCAAACCCCAGGGACCCAAGAGACCCAGTACTTC; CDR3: CASSQTPGTQETQYF
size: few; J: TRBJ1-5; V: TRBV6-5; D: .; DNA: TGTGCCAGCAGTTCACAGGGCTATCAGCCCCAGCATTTT; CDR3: CASSSQGYQPQHF
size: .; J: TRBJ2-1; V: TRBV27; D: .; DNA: TGTGCCAGCAGTGGGGGTGGGAGCGGCCCCTACAATGAGCAGTTCTTC; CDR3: CASSGGGSGPYNEQFF
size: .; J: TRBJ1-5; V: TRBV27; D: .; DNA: TGTGCCAGCAGTTTATTGGGAAACAATCAGCCCCAGCATTTT; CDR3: CASSLLGNNQPQHF
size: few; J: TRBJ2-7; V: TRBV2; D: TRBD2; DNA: TGTGCCAGCAGTGACGGCGGGAGCTACGAGCAGTACTTC; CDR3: CASSDGGSYEQYF
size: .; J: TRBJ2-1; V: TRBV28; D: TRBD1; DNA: TGTGCCAGCAGTCGCGCCGGGACAGGGTCAGGTGAGCAGTTCTTC; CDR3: CASSRAGTGSGEQFF
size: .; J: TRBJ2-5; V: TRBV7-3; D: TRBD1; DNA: TGTGCCAGCAGCAAACAGGGGGCCTCTGAGACCCAGTACTTC; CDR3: CASSKQGASETQYF
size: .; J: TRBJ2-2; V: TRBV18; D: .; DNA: TGTGCCAGCTCAGCAACGGTCCACGGGGAGCTGTTTTTT; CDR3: CASSATVHGELFF
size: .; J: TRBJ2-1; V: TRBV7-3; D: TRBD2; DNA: TGTGCCAGCAGCTTAACAGCGCTAGCGGGCTACAATGAGCAGTTCTTC; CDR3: CASSLTALAGYNEQFF
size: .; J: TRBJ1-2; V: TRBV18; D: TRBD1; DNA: TGTGCCAGCTCACAGTCCGGGACAGGGAATGGCTACACCTTC; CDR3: CASSQSGTGNGYTF
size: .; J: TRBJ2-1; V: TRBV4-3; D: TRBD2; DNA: TGCGCCAGCACGGCTGGGGGTAGCGGGGACAATGAGCAGTTCTTC; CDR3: CASTAGGSGDNEQFF
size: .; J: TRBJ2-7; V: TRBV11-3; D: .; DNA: TGTGCCAGCAGCTCACAGACAGGTCGAGGCTACGAGCAGTACTTC; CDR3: CASSSQTGRGYEQYF
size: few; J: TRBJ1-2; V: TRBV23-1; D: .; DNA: TGCGCCAGCAGTCGTCTCGGCATGAGCTACACCTTC; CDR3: CASSRLGMSYTF
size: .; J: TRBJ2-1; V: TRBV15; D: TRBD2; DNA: TGTGCCACCGCTAGCGGGATAGGGGAGCAGTTCTTC; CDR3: CATASGIGEQFF
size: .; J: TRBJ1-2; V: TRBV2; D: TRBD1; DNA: TGTGCCAGCACCCAACCCGGGACAGGCAAGAACTATGGCTACACCTTC; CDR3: CASTQPGTGKNYGYTF
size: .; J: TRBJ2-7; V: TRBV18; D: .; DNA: TGTGCCAGCTCACTGCAGAAAGATGGGTACGAGCAGTACTTC; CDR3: CASSLQKDGYEQYF
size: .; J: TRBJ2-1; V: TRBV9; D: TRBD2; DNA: TGTGCCAGCAGCGGGCCCGAGCGGGGTTACAATGAGCAGTTCTTC; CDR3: CASSGPERGYNEQFF
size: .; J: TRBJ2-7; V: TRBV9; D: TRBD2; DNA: TGTGCCAGCAGCGGAAGAGCGGGAGGGGACGAGCAGTACTTC; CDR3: CASSGRAGGDEQYF
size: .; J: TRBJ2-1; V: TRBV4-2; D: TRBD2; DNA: TGTGCCAGCAGCCAAGGGACTAGCGAAACCTACAATGAGCAGTTCTTC; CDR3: CASSQGTSETYNEQFF
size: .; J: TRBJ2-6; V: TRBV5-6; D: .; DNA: TGTGCCAGCAGCTTAAGTGTTTCACTCGCTGGGGCCAACGTCCTGACTTTC; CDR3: CASSLSVSLAGANVLTF
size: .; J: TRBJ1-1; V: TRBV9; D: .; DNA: TGTGCCAGCAGCGTCCCAGGAAGGGATCAAGCTTTCTTT; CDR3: CASSVPGRDQAFF
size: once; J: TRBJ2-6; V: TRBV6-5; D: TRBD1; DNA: TGTGCCAGCAGTTACCACACAGGGGCTGGGGCCAACGTCCTGACTTTC; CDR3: CASSYHTGAGANVLTF
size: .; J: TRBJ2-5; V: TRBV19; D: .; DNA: TGTGCCAGTAGTATAGATCCTTCCGCTGGGGAGACCCAGTACTTC; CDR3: CASSIDPSAGETQYF
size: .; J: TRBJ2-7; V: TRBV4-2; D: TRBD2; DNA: TGTGCCAGCTCGAGGACTAGCGGGAGTTACGAGCAGTACTTC; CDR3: CASSRTSGSYEQYF